This T cell receptor beta chain was recovered during a study of blood T cell repertoires in COVID-19. Overall study context: PBMCs, B-cell-depleted T cells, or T cells were the source of the cDNA or gDNA that made up the material.

The CDR3 has 10 residues. The V end was cut by 8 bases, the J end by 7 bases, with 8 bases between. Profiling relied on immunoSEQ multiplex PCR, and the TCRdb table lists in-frame clones only, not all of them. The table lists around 120,000 clones, over 60% of them singletons, with 6.2% in the top ten. This TCR came from a man between 65 and 85 years old with acute or convalescent COVID-19. Sequenced material: peripheral blood. V gene TRBV12-3 or TRBV12-4 combines with J gene TRBJ1-1; D uncertain. The CDR3 spells CASGRGEAFF. CDR3 sequence (DNA): TGTGCCAGCGGGCGGGGTGAAGCTTTCTTT.